This entry concerns a single T cell receptor beta chain. Antigen: not known. Second doses that came at about 4 or about 12 weeks were put together. Repertoires were generated with immunoSEQ multiplex PCR, while TCRdb's copy carries only in-frame clones and drops some. The sample lists 120,000 or so clones, 86% occurring once. The sample comes from a study of T cell responses to AZD1222 COVID-19 vaccine. There are 15 residues in the CDR3. Trimming removed 6 bases at V and 3 bases at J, with 18 bases between. In germline, CDR1 is MGHRA, CDR2 YSYEKL. Study outcomes and limitations: Spike-specific TCRs gained breadth and depth after people received two AZD1222 doses. The span of vaccine-associated CD4 TCRs extended across spike, with dominance at 160-218 and 743-854. Researchers took repertoire samples only after the peak T cell response had come.

Here the sequenced sample was peripheral blood, taken 28 days after the second AZD1222 dose. The receptor's source is an adult who received the AZD1222 COVID-19 vaccine. The genes are TRBV4-1 and TRBJ2-7; TRBD1 or TRBD2 may be the D gene (5 bases each). As DNA, the CDR3 is TGCGCCAGCAGGAAAACGGGGCAGTTAGACTACGAGCAGTACTTC. Translated, it gives CASRKTGQLDYEQYF.